The 21 T cell receptor beta chains below come from one sample, sequenced in a study of cytomegalovirus exposure and HLA in healthy donors. It was with 60 Vbeta and 13 Jbeta primers that the PCR ran. The data were produced by immunoSEQ multiplex PCR, yet TCRdb's version contains in-frame clones alone and is incomplete. The sample lists roughly 190,000 clones, approximately 79% occurring once. The sequenced material came from PBMCs. The receptors derive from a girl under 18 in good health and CMV-seropositive.

The chain's CDR3 is CASSSGLAGSYEQYF. CDR3 coding DNA: TGTGCCAGCAGCTCGGGACTAGCGGGGTCCTACGAGCAGTACTTC. V and J are TRBV13 and TRBJ2-7; 13 bases are shared with TRBD2. CDR1 PRHDT and CDR2 FYEKMQ come from the germline V gene (reference sequence). The J segment lost 1 base and the V segment lost 4 bases, leaving 1 base of the junction unmatched. This CDR3 comprises 15 residues.

The J gene is TRBJ2-1, the V gene TRBV2, with 15 bases identical to TRBD2. With 4 bases clipped from V and 0 bases from J, the junction kept 4 bases outside the gene matches. CDR3 length equals 18 residues. Germline CDR1 is SNHLY and CDR2 is FYNNEI. CDR3 DNA: TGTGCCAGCAGTGGCGGGACTAGCGGGGGGAGCTCCTACAATGAGCAGTTCTTC. Translating it yields CASSGGTSGGSSYNEQFF.

CDR3 residues: CATSRTRQTLYGYTF. CDR3 nucleotides: TGTGCCACCAGCAGAACGAGACAGACCCTATATGGCTACACCTTC. V gene TRBV15 combines with J gene TRBJ1-2; weak D call: TRBD1 (5 bases). The germline CDR1 and CDR2 sequences are LNHNV and YYDKDF (reference sequence). The CDR3 is made up of 15 amino acids. Trimming took 2 bases from V and 5 from J, leaving 15 bases between them.

This clone has just a few counts. V gene TRBV5-1 combines with J gene TRBJ2-3, with 8 bases fitting TRBD1. V lost 3 bases, J lost 1 base, and 4 bases stayed unmatched. Germline lookup yields CDR1 SGHRS and CDR2 YFSETQ. The length of the CDR3 is 15 residues. The CDR3 protein is CASSSLDRGTDTQYF. The CDR3 DNA is TGCGCCAGCAGCTCCCTGGACAGGGGCACAGATACGCAGTATTTT. The variable domain in full, with the rest retrieved from reference TRBV5-1 and TRBJ2-3, is KAGVTQTPRYLIKTRGQQVTLSCSPISGHRSVSWYQQTPGQGLQFLFEYFSETQRNKGNFPGRFSGRQFSNSRSEMNVSTLELGDSALYLCASSSLDRGTDTQYFGPGTRLTVL.

Here the CDR3 reads CASSITDTQYF. As DNA, the CDR3 is TGTGCCAGCAGTATCACAGATACGCAGTATTTT. The V call is TRBV11-3, the J call TRBJ2-3, with unresolved D. V shed 6 bases and J shed 2 bases, with 3 bases lying between them. CDR3 length equals 11 residues. Germline V gene sequence: CDR1 SGHNT, CDR2 YENEEA. Full variable domain (remainder filled in from reference TRBV11-3 and TRBJ2-3): EAGVVQSPRYKIIEKKQPVAFWCNPISGHNTLYWYLQNLGQGPELLIRYENEEAVDDSQLPKDRFSAERLKGVDSTLKIQPAELGDSAVYLCASSITDTQYFGPGTRLTVL.

V gene TRBV27 combines with J gene TRBJ2-5, with TRBD2 as a possible D gene (5 bases). Trimming cost V 1 base and J 4 bases, with 13 bases left between them. Germline V gene sequence: CDR1 MNHEY, CDR2 SMNVEV (reference sequence). This CDR3 has 15 residues. The CDR3 sequence: CASSLFGPGGETQYF. CDR3 nucleotides: TGTGCCAGCAGTTTATTCGGGCCAGGAGGAGAGACCCAGTACTTC.

The CDR3 spells CASSPALAGGLEDTQYF. CDR3 DNA: TGTGCCAGCAGTCCCGCTCTAGCGGGGGGCTTAGAGGATACGCAGTATTTT. The gene calls are TRBV11-3 and TRBJ2-3, with 11 positions matching TRBD2. The J segment lost 6 bases and the V segment lost 6 bases, leaving 14 bases of the junction unmatched. The length of the CDR3 is 17 residues. Per the germline V gene, CDR1 is SGHNT and CDR2 is YENEEA.

The V gene is TRBV5-4, the J gene TRBJ2-5; no firm D call. V lost 5 bases and J 13 bases, leaving 12 bases between the germline ends. The CDR3 is 10 amino acids. CDR1 SGHNT and CDR2 YYREEE come from the germline V gene (reference sequence). CDR3 amino acids: CASSHTVLYF. In DNA, the CDR3 is TGTGCCAGCAGTCACACAGTTTTGTACTTC.

This chain links TRBV5-8 with TRBJ2-6; weak D call: TRBD1 (6 bases). Trimming shortened V by 2 bases and J by 5 bases, and 17 bases separated the two germline ends. The CDR3 sequence is 17 residues long. Germline V CDR1 and CDR2: SGHTS, YDEGEE. Written as DNA, the CDR3 is TGTGCCAGCAGCTTAACTACAGGGTCCCTTTGGGCCAACGTCCTGACTTTC. Amino acid sequence: CASSLTTGSLWANVLTF.

The CDR3, as DNA: TGTGCCAGCAGCCTGGAGTCTAGCGGGGGGGCCGCGCGGGCCAACGTCCTGACTTTC. Amino acid sequence: CASSLESSGGAARANVLTF. V and J are TRBV4-2 and TRBJ2-6, with 12 bases identical to TRBD2. This CDR3 has 19 amino acids. With V trimmed by 4 bases and J by 5 bases, 12 bases remained unmatched. The germline V gene encodes CDR1 LGHNA and CDR2 YNFKEQ.

The CDR3, as DNA: TGTGCCAGCAGACTAAGTCTTACGAACACCGGGGAGCTGTTTTTT. Amino acids: CASRLSLTNTGELFF. The chain recombines TRBV7-2 with TRBJ2-2; no clear D gene. Trimming cost V 6 bases and J 0 bases, with 11 bases left between them. The CDR3 runs to 15 residues. Germline assignment: CDR1 SGHTA and CDR2 FQGNSA. The full variable domain, rest sourced from reference TRBV7-2 and TRBJ2-2, is GAGVSQSPSNKVTEKGKDVELRCDPISGHTALYWYRQSLGQGLEFLIYFQGNSAPDKSGLPSDRFSAERTGGSVSTLTIQRTQQEDSAVYLCASRLSLTNTGELFFGEGSRLTVL.

V gene TRBV7-8 combines with J gene TRBJ2-2; no clear D. Germline V lookup: CDR1 SGHVS, CDR2 FQNEAQ. V lost 1 base to trimming and J lost 7 bases, with 10 bases between them. The CDR3 loop spans 14 amino acids. The CDR3 loop reads CASSLVDWSGELFF. Written as DNA, the CDR3 is TGTGCCAGCAGCTTAGTAGACTGGAGCGGGGAGCTGTTTTTT.

This clone was observed a few times. The chain joins TRBV10-3 to TRBJ2-2, with D perhaps TRBD1 (6 bases). Germline V lookup: CDR1 ENHRY, CDR2 SYGVKD. This CDR3 comprises 12 residues. V was trimmed by 3 bases and J by 7 bases, leaving 6 bases between them. The CDR3 DNA reads TGTGCCATCAGTGACAGGGGCGGGGAGCTGTTTTTT. This gives the protein CAISDRGGELFF.

The chain recombines TRBV7-7 with TRBJ1-4; D perhaps matches TRBD1 (5 bases). Deletions cut 3 bases from V and 0 bases from J, with 20 bases between. CDR3 size: 19 residues. Germline CDR1 is SSHAT and CDR2 is FNYEAQ (reference sequence). As DNA, the CDR3 is TGTGCCAGCAGCTTCGCCCACGACAGCTATCCAGCAACTAATGAAAAACTGTTTTTT. Its translation is CASSFAHDSYPATNEKLFF.

This chain connects TRBV7-8 to TRBJ1-1, with 10 bases aligning to TRBD1. Trimming removed 5 bases from V and 6 bases from J; junction bases left unmatched: 6. Germline lookup yields CDR1 SGHVS and CDR2 FQNEAQ. The CDR3 has 14 amino acids. The CDR3: CASSRRQGAAEAFF. In DNA, the CDR3 is TGTGCCAGCAGCCGACGACAGGGGGCCGCTGAAGCTTTCTTT.

V usage is TRBV14 and J usage is TRBJ1-2; a possible D gene is TRBD1 (6 bases). Germline V gene lookup returns CDR1 SGHDN and CDR2 FVKESK. The CDR3 contains 16 residues. The V and J ends lost 1 base and 4 bases respectively, with 16 bases between them. This chain's CDR3 is CASSQGRSRGFYGYTF. The CDR3 coding sequence is TGTGCCAGCAGCCAAGGAAGGAGCAGGGGATTCTATGGCTACACCTTC.

The genes are TRBV9 and TRBJ1-2, with TRBD1 matching 7 bases. The CDR3 sequence is 17 residues long. CDR1 is SGDLS, CDR2 YYNGEE, per germline. V gave up 0 bases and J gave up 1 base; unmatched junction bases: 9. The chain's CDR3 is CASSVGDSLHVNYGYTF. CDR3 coding DNA: TGTGCCAGCAGCGTAGGGGACAGCCTACATGTTAACTATGGCTACACCTTC.

This clone was detected a few times. The genes are TRBV9 and TRBJ1-6, with TRBD1 identical over 8 bases. V shed 4 bases and J 0 bases; nucleotides not matched to a gene: 9. CDR3 length: 18 amino acids. Per germline, CDR1 SGDLS and CDR2 YYNGEE. The chain's CDR3 is CASSQGAIPSSYNSPLHF. The CDR3 coding sequence is TGTGCCAGCAGCCAGGGGGCCATTCCGAGCTCCTATAATTCACCCCTCCACTTT.

This sequence joins TRBV7-2 and TRBJ2-5; TRBD1 agrees at 9 bases. Trimming cost V 5 bases and J 5 bases; bases outside gene matches: 12. This CDR3 is built from 16 residues. The germline V gene encodes CDR1 SGHTA and CDR2 FQGNSA. CDR3: CASSTTQGALTETQYF. The DNA for the CDR3 is TGTGCCAGCAGCACAACACAGGGGGCGCTAACCGAGACCCAGTACTTC.

The V gene is TRBV2, the J gene TRBJ2-4; 7 bases match TRBD1. This CDR3 has 15 amino acids. The germline V gene has CDR1 SNHLY and CDR2 FYNNEI. The ends lost 7 bases at V and 1 base at J; junction bases unmatched: 7. The CDR3 nucleotides read TGTGCCAGCACCCCGCTGGACAGGGCCAAAAACATTCAGTACTTC. This codes for CASTPLDRAKNIQYF.

The chain carries TRBV27 and TRBJ2-7; perhaps TRBD2 as D (5 bases). The CDR3 loop spans 15 amino acids. With 2 bases removed from V and 5 bases from J, the gap between germline ends came to 16 bases. In germline, CDR1 is MNHEY, CDR2 SMNVEV (reference sequence). This CDR3 reads CASSLTWRVSDEQYF. The CDR3 DNA sequence: TGTGCCAGCAGTTTAACCTGGCGGGTATCGGACGAGCAGTACTTC.